The next 17 T cell receptor beta chains were all read from a single sample in a study of T cell changes during pregnancy in multiple sclerosis. TCRdb's table, derived via immunoSEQ multiplex PCR, lists solely in-frame clones and lacks some. There are about 70,000 clones in the sample; about 91% occur only once, and almost 1.5% lies in the top ten. Sequenced material: peripheral blood, taken after pregnancy. These receptors were collected from a female donor with multiple sclerosis, enrolled in a pregnancy study.

This chain joins TRBV28 and TRBJ2-5, with D tentatively TRBD2 (6 bases). CDR3 size: 16 residues. Trimming stripped 4 bases from V and 5 bases from J, with 20 bases between. Per the germline V gene, CDR1 is MDHEN and CDR2 is SYDVKM. The CDR3 loop reads CASSYTGTPRGETQYF. The DNA for the CDR3 is TGTGCCAGCAGTTACACCGGGACTCCAAGGGGCGAGACCCAGTACTTC.

The chain has TRBV29-1 and TRBJ1-2; 9 bases are a match to TRBD1. V lost 1 base and J lost 4; bases outside the gene matches: 7. This CDR3 spans 15 amino acids. Per germline, CDR1 SQVTM and CDR2 ANQGSEA. CDR3 residues: CSVEGNRQGGYGYTF. CDR3 nucleotides: TGCAGCGTTGAAGGGAATCGACAGGGGGGCTATGGCTACACCTTC.

Here the CDR3 reads CASSPLAILRGETQYF. The CDR3 DNA reads as TGTGCCAGCTCACCCTTAGCGATTCTTCGTGGAGAGACCCAGTACTTC. This chain links TRBV18 with TRBJ2-5; tentatively, D is TRBD2 (5 bases). Germline V gene lookup returns CDR1 KGHSH and CDR2 LQKENI. This CDR3 is 16 amino acids long. The V end lost 3 bases, the J end lost 4 bases, and 18 bases lay between the germline ends. The full variable domain, with the rest looked up from reference TRBV18 and TRBJ2-5, is NAGVMQNPRHLVRRRGQEARLRCSPMKGHSHVYWYRQLPEEGLKFMVYLQKENIIDESGMPKERFSAEFPKEGPSILRIQQVVRGDSAAYFCASSPLAILRGETQYFGPGTRLLVL.

The chain has TRBV7-2 and TRBJ1-4, with D tentatively TRBD1 (5 bases). CDR1 is SGHTA, CDR2 FQGNSA, per germline. The V end was cut by 3 bases, the J end by 0 bases, with 8 bases between. CDR3 length: 15 amino acids. CDR3 sequence (DNA): TGTGCCAGCAGCTTCGGAGGGGCAACTAATGAAAAACTGTTTTTT. Translating gives CASSFGGATNEKLFF.

This chain links TRBV7-6 with TRBJ1-1; a possible D gene is TRBD1 (6 bases). This CDR3 contains 15 residues. Germline values: CDR1 SGHVS, CDR2 FNYEAQ. Trimming removed 4 bases from V and 1 base from J, with 13 bases in between. In DNA, the CDR3 is TGTGCCAGCAGCTCCAGGGGACATAAGAACACTGAAGCTTTCTTT. Amino acids: CASSSRGHKNTEAFF.

The chain is built from TRBV5-4 and TRBJ1-2; TRBD1 is a possible D gene (5 bases). Trimming removed 4 bases from V and 5 bases from J, with 15 bases in between. Germline CDR1 SGHNT, CDR2 YYREEE (reference sequence). The CDR3 sequence is 14 residues long. CDR3 bases: TGTGCCAGCAGCCCACAGACGGGGGAGTATGGCTACACCTTC. Amino acid sequence: CASSPQTGEYGYTF.

The count of this clone is one. The rearrangement uses TRBV2 and TRBJ2-3, with TRBD2 matching 14 bases. The trim removed 7 bases at V and 3 bases at J, leaving 3 bases unmatched. From germline, CDR1 is SNHLY and CDR2 FYNNEI. The CDR3 spans 15 residues. This CDR3 is CASNGLAGGTDTQYF. The CDR3 DNA is TGTGCCAGCAACGGACTAGCGGGAGGTACAGATACGCAGTATTTT.

This sequence joins TRBV6-6 and TRBJ2-3, with 13 bases identical to TRBD2. J was trimmed by 1 base and V by 7 bases; bases with no gene match: 5. This CDR3 has 16 amino acids. The germline gives CDR1 MNHNY, CDR2 SVGAGI (reference sequence). The CDR3 DNA follows: TGTGCCAGCAACGGACTAGCGGGAGTCGGCACAGATACGCAGTATTTT. It specifies CASNGLAGVGTDTQYF.

The chain carries TRBV7-2 and TRBJ2-3; TRBD2 aligns across 10 bases. CDR1 and CDR2 from the germline V gene are SGHTA and FQGNSA. The CDR3 length is 15 residues. V was pared by 3 bases and J by 3 bases, with 3 bases of the junction left unmatched. The CDR3: CASSLGSGRTDTQYF. The CDR3 DNA reads as TGTGCCAGCAGCTTGGGTAGCGGGAGGACAGATACGCAGTATTTT.

The chain combines TRBV9 with TRBJ2-3; D remains unclear. V lost 0 bases and J lost 0, with 11 bases in between. This CDR3 is built from 16 residues. Germline V gene lookup returns CDR1 SGDLS and CDR2 YYNGEE. For the CDR3, the DNA is TGTGCCAGCAGCGTAGGGAAGGCCGGGAGCACAGATACGCAGTATTTT. Protein: CASSVGKAGSTDTQYF.

This clone has a handful of counts. This chain uses TRBV6-1 with TRBJ2-7; D perhaps matches TRBD2 (6 bases). V dropped 4 bases and J dropped 3 bases, with 13 bases sitting between them. CDR1 MNHNS and CDR2 SASEGT come from the germline V gene. The CDR3 extends over 14 amino acids. CDR3 in amino acids: CASSGPGLLYEQYF. CDR3 nucleotides: TGTGCCAGCAGTGGCCCGGGACTTCTCTACGAGCAGTACTTC.

The chain uses TRBV9 and TRBJ1-4; a possible D gene is TRBD1 (5 bases). Germline CDR1 and CDR2: SGDLS and YYNGEE. V was shortened by 4 bases and J by 8 bases, with 18 bases between the two germline ends. The CDR3 is 15 amino acids. The CDR3 DNA is TGTGCCAGCAGCCGCGGGGGTCAGTTGAACGAAAAACTGTTTTTT. Translation: CASSRGGQLNEKLFF.

V gene TRBV19 combines with J gene TRBJ1-2; weak D call: TRBD1 (6 bases). Germline V gene data show CDR1 as LNHDA and CDR2 as SQIVND (reference sequence). Trimming shortened V by 4 bases and J by 2 bases, and 11 bases separated the two germline ends. CDR3 size: 14 residues. CDR3 amino acids: CASSTRDNNYGYTF. The CDR3 coding sequence is TGTGCCAGTAGTACCCGGGACAACAACTATGGCTACACCTTC.

Only a few counts were recorded for this clone. This chain joins TRBV28 and TRBJ2-7; TRBD1 matches 9 bases. This CDR3 comprises 15 residues. Germline values: CDR1 MDHEN, CDR2 SYDVKM. The V segment lost 1 base and the J segment 7 bases; nucleotides outside the gene matches: 8. CDR3: CASSLFTQGAGEQYF. CDR3 nucleotides: TGTGCCAGCAGTTTATTTACACAGGGGGCGGGTGAGCAGTACTTC.

The chain has TRBV6-6 and TRBJ2-3, with TRBD2 matching 7 bases. Trimming took 5 bases from V and 0 from J; bases not matched to a gene: 5. Germline values: CDR1 MNHNY, CDR2 SVGAGI (reference sequence). This CDR3 is built from 15 residues. In DNA, the CDR3 is TGTGCCAGCAGTACGGGACTAACTAGCACAGATACGCAGTATTTT. This gives the protein CASSTGLTSTDTQYF.

J is TRBJ2-5 and V is TRBV7-8; TRBD2 agrees at 8 bases. The CDR3 has 17 amino acids. The germline V gene has CDR1 SGHVS and CDR2 FQNEAQ. The trim removed 5 bases at V and 7 bases at J, leaving 18 bases unmatched. CDR3 sequence (DNA): TGTGCCAGCAGCCAAGACAGCGGGGGCGGTCCGATGGGGACCCAGTACTTC. Its protein is CASSQDSGGGPMGTQYF. Looking up the rest from reference TRBV7-8 and TRBJ2-5 gives the full variable domain: GAGVSQSPRYKVAKRGQDVALRCDPISGHVSLFWYQQALGQGPEFLTYFQNEAQLDKSGLPSDRFFAERPEGSVSTLKIQRTQQEDSAVYLCASSQDSGGGPMGTQYFGPGTRLLVL.

This clone was seen a single time. V gene TRBV27 combines with J gene TRBJ2-2; perhaps TRBD1 as D (5 bases). CDR1 and CDR2 (germline): MNHEY, SMNVEV (reference sequence). Trimming removed 2 bases at V and 3 bases at J, with 10 bases between. This CDR3 has 15 amino acids. The CDR3 spells CASSLRAGHTGELFF. The CDR3 DNA sequence: TGTGCCAGCAGTTTACGGGCAGGGCACACCGGGGAGCTGTTTTTT.